These 27 T cell receptor beta chains came from one sample sequenced in a study of T cell clonality in common variable immunodeficiency. Sequencing used immunoSEQ multiplex PCR; TCRdb keeps in-frame clones, though not all of them. Listed for the sample are tens of thousands of clones, none seen a single time. The material sequenced was peripheral blood mononuclear cells. These TCRs come from a person aged 18 to 70 in good health.

This clone was counted at least ten times. The DNA read from the CDR3 is TGTGCCAGTAGTATTAGTTGGCTAGCGGGAGCTGGGGCCAACGTC. Its translation is CASSISWLAGAGANV. Given in full, the CDR3 is CASSISWLAGAGANVLTF. The rearrangement joins TRBV19 to TRBJ2-6; 10 bases map to TRBD2. The read ends 3 residues before the CDR3 terminus; that terminus is restored from the germline J gene. With 3 bases clipped from V and 2 bases from J, the junction kept 7 bases outside the gene matches. In germline, CDR1 is LNHDA, CDR2 SQIVND (reference sequence). This CDR3 is 18 amino acids long.

This clone was picked up many times. The CDR3 end lies 3 residues beyond the end of the read and is filled in from the germline J gene. The chain carries TRBV4-2 and TRBJ2-3, with 9 bases lining up with TRBD2. V was pared by 4 bases and J by 2 bases, with 10 bases of the junction left unmatched. Germline CDR1 is LGHNA and CDR2 is YNFKEQ. This CDR3 is built from 17 residues. The CDR3 sequence: CASSLITAGGPTDTQYF. The sequenced part of the CDR3 DNA is TGTGCCAGCAGCCTAATTACAGCGGGAGGTCCCACAGATACG.

Points on this clone: The read ends 3 residues before the CDR3 terminus; that terminus is restored from the germline J gene. This chain uses TRBV7-6 with TRBJ2-7; a weak D match, TRBD1 (6 bases). V lost 5 bases, J lost 2 bases, and 13 bases lay in between. CDR1 is SGHVS, CDR2 FNYEAQ, per germline. The CDR3 extends over 14 amino acids. Partial CDR3 DNA: TGTGCCAGCAGCCCAGGGGACCTTACCTACGAG. Translation: CASSPGDLTYE. The CDR3 in its entirety is CASSPGDLTYEQYF.

This clone was recorded at least ten times. CDR3 DNA (partial): TGTGCCAGCTCACCTACTCCTAGCGGGCACGAG. Its translation: CASSPTPSGHE. The whole CDR3 is CASSPTPSGHEQYF. This chain joins TRBV18 and TRBJ2-7; 8 positions match TRBD2. The read ends 3 residues shy of where the CDR3 ends; the end is completed using the germline J gene. J lost 5 bases, V lost 3 bases, and 6 bases had no gene match. The CDR3 is 14 amino acids. Germline loops: CDR1 KGHSH, CDR2 LQKENI.

This clone was detected only a few times. One end of the junction is discordant with germline, which a read error may explain. The read gets to within 3 residues of the CDR3 end, and the germline J gene fills in the rest. V is TRBV20-1 and J is TRBJ2-7; D possibly uses TRBD1 or TRBD2 (6 bases each). This CDR3 has 13 residues. The germline V gene has CDR1 DFQATT and CDR2 SNEGSKA (reference sequence). Partial CDR3 DNA: TGCGGTGCTAGGGGGACTGTCTCCTACGAG. Protein sequence: CGARGTVSYE. The CDR3 as a whole reads CGARGTVSYEQYF.

As concerns this clone: One base away lies a much larger clone, so this may be a sequencing read error. The DNA read from the CDR3 is TGTGCCAGCAGCCAGATAGGGGCTAATGAAAAG. Amino acids: CASSQIGANEK. The full CDR3 is CASSQIGANEKLFF. This chain links TRBV11-2 with TRBJ2-2, with D maybe TRBD1 (5 bases). The read comes to an end 3 residues before the CDR3 does, leaving the germline J gene to fill in the end. The CDR3 extends over 14 amino acids. Germline CDR1 SGHAT, CDR2 FQNNGV.

The sample holds many counts of this clone. CDR3: CSAGKPGLNNEQFF. The CDR3 bases that were read are TGCAGTGCTGGCAAACCGGGACTCAACAATGAG. The rearrangement joins TRBV20-1 to TRBJ2-1; D is perhaps TRBD2 (6 bases). The sequenced fragment ends 3 residues before the CDR3 boundary, so the rest is inferred from the germline J gene. The CDR3 has 14 residues. The germline V gene encodes CDR1 DFQATT and CDR2 SNEGSKA (reference sequence). V was cut by 5 bases and J by 5 bases, with 16 bases left in between.

This clone was seen ten or more times. The CDR3 sequence is CASSSTLNTGELFF. The part of the CDR3 DNA that was read is TGCGCCAGCAGCTCGACTTTGAACACCGGGGAG. This sequence joins TRBV5-1 and TRBJ2-2; D is undetermined. Sequencing ends 3 residues short of the CDR3 end; the germline J gene provides the rest. Deletions cut 3 bases from V and 1 base from J, with 7 bases between. The CDR3 runs 14 residues. CDR1 and CDR2 from the germline V gene are SGHRS and YFSETQ.

In its sample, this clone was seen a few times. The read comes to an end 3 residues before the CDR3 does, leaving the germline J gene to fill in the end. The rearrangement links TRBV2 to TRBJ2-7; TRBD1 agrees at 7 bases. V was pared by 1 base and J by 2 bases, with 11 bases of the junction left unmatched. CDR3 length: 17 residues. Germline CDR1 is SNHLY and CDR2 is FYNNEI. The CDR3 sequence: CASSEGAPGQKAYEQYF. The CDR3 DNA, read in part, is TGTGCCAGCAGTGAAGGGGCCCCGGGACAGAAAGCCTACGAG.

This clone has a count of ten or more. The read is 3 residues too short to cover the CDR3 end, so that end is filled in from the germline J gene. The chain recombines TRBV20-1 with TRBJ2-2; 9 bases map to TRBD1. Trimming cost V 5 bases and J 5 bases; bases outside gene matches: 0. The germline gives CDR1 DFQATT, CDR2 SNEGSKA (reference sequence). This CDR3 contains 12 residues. CDR3 region: CSADRGTGELFF. The covered CDR3 bases are TGCAGTGCTGACAGGGGGACCGGGGAG.

This clone was seen repeatedly, ten times or more. With the read ending 3 residues before the CDR3 end, the germline J gene is used to fill in that end. V is TRBV28 and J is TRBJ2-3; D ambiguous. Germline V CDR1 and CDR2: MDHEN, SYDVKM. The CDR3 totals 12 residues. Trimming pared 7 bases from V and 0 bases from J, leaving 5 bases between. The chain's CDR3 is CASTSSTDTQYF. CDR3 bases read: TGTGCCAGCACCTCTAGCACAGATACG.

This clone was observed many times. The covered CDR3 bases are TGTGCCAGCAGCGTTGGACACACCTCCTCCTACGAG. Translation gives CASSVGHTSSYE. The entire CDR3 reads CASSVGHTSSYEQYF. V gene TRBV5-4 combines with J gene TRBJ2-7; the D gene is possibly TRBD1 (5 bases). Coverage ceases 3 residues before the CDR3 finishes, and the germline J gene fills in the end. V was clipped by 4 bases and J by 0 bases, with 14 bases between them. The germline gives CDR1 SGHNT, CDR2 YYREEE (reference sequence). CDR3 size: 15 residues.

Many counts were recorded for this clone. The read stops 3 residues short of the end of the CDR3; the missing end is completed from the germline J gene. The J gene is TRBJ2-5, the V gene TRBV20-1, with a weak D call TRBD2 (6 bases). V lost 7 bases and J lost 3, with 15 bases in between. This CDR3 has 13 amino acids. The germline V gene encodes CDR1 DFQATT and CDR2 SNEGSKA (reference sequence). The part of the CDR3 DNA that was read is TGCAGTGGGAGAGGAGGGCGGGAAGAGACC. Encoded protein: CSGRGGREET. The CDR3 reads in full as CSGRGGREETQYF.

This clone appeared many times. Sequencing ends 3 residues short of the CDR3 end; the germline J gene provides the rest. The V gene is TRBV19, the J gene TRBJ1-1; TRBD1 is a possible D gene (6 bases). The ends were cut back, 5 bases at V and 3 bases at J, with 16 bases in the middle. Germline CDR1 reads LNHDA; CDR2 reads SQIVND (reference sequence). The CDR3 has 15 residues. This CDR3 reads CASSGGLGGHTEAFF. The DNA read from the CDR3 is TGTGCCAGTAGTGGCGGTCTGGGGGGGCACACTGAA. Full variable domain (missing parts from reference TRBV19 and TRBJ1-1): DGGITQSPKYLFRKEGQNVTLSCEQNLNHDAMYWYRQDPGQGLRLIYYSQIVNDFQKGDIAEGYSVSREKKESFPLTVTSAQKNPTAFYLCASSGGLGGHTEAFFGQGTRLTVV.

This clone occurred many times. The read falls 3 residues short of the CDR3 end, and the missing part is taken from the germline J gene. The chain uses TRBV11-2 and TRBJ2-5; a weak D match, TRBD2 (6 bases). The CDR3 totals 13 residues. V lost 5 bases and J 5 bases, leaving 12 bases between the germline ends. In germline, CDR1 is SGHAT, CDR2 FQNNGV. CDR3 DNA (partial): TGTGCCAGCAGCGCGGGGCCTCGGGAGACC. It yields the protein CASSAGPRET. The whole CDR3 sequence reads CASSAGPRETQYF.

This clone occurred many times. The part of the CDR3 DNA that was read is TGTGCCAGCAGCTTGGTAGCGTGGGACACCGGGGAG. Its protein product is CASSLVAWDTGE. The whole CDR3 is CASSLVAWDTGELFF. The chain recombines TRBV7-2 with TRBJ2-2, with a weak D call TRBD2 (5 bases). The sequenced fragment ends 3 residues before the CDR3 boundary, so the rest is inferred from the germline J gene. Germline V lookup: CDR1 SGHTA, CDR2 FQGNSA. V was pared by 3 bases and J by 3 bases, with 11 bases between. CDR3 size: 15 residues.

This clone was detected many times. The sequenced fragment ends 3 residues before the CDR3 boundary, so the rest is inferred from the germline J gene. The J gene is TRBJ1-5, the V gene TRBV28; possibly TRBD1 for D (5 bases). The length of the CDR3 is 14 residues. Germline-derived CDR1 and CDR2 are MDHEN and SYDVKM. V lost 1 base, J lost 4 bases, and 8 bases lay in between. Partial CDR3 DNA: TGTGCCAGCAGTTTATTCGGGGGGAATCAGCCC. It encodes CASSLFGGNQP. In full, the CDR3 reads CASSLFGGNQPQHF.

This clone has ten or more counts. The read stops 3 residues short of the end of the CDR3; the missing end is completed from the germline J gene. The gene calls are TRBV19 and TRBJ2-1; 7 positions match TRBD1. Germline V gene lookup returns CDR1 LNHDA and CDR2 SQIVND (reference sequence). The J segment lost 9 bases and the V segment lost 6 bases, leaving 11 bases of the junction unmatched. The CDR3 totals 14 residues. The CDR3 region is CASRTGQGVGEQFF. The sequenced part of the CDR3 DNA is TGTGCCAGTAGAACGGGGCAGGGGGTCGGTGAG.

This clone was detected ten times or more. The sequenced fragment ends 3 residues before the CDR3 boundary, so the rest is inferred from the germline J gene. The chain recombines TRBV6-1 with TRBJ2-7; no reliable D call. Germline V lookup: CDR1 MNHNS, CDR2 SASEGT. CDR3 length: 15 residues. Trimming stripped 2 bases from V and 0 bases from J, with 11 bases between. The CDR3: CASSEITGNSYEQYF. The sequenced CDR3 bases are TGTGCCAGCAGTGAAATTACGGGTAACTCCTACGAG.

This clone has ten or more counts. The CDR3 end is not reached by the read, which stops 3 residues before it; the germline J gene fills it in. The chain carries TRBV20-1 and TRBJ1-2, with 8 bases lining up with TRBD1. Germline trimming cut 6 bases from V and 4 bases from J; bases unmatched to any gene: 7. The CDR3 totals 13 residues. In germline, CDR1 is DFQATT, CDR2 SNEGSKA (reference sequence). CDR3 bases read: TGCAGTGCACAGACAGGGGAAGGCTATGGC. As protein: CSAQTGEGYG. The full CDR3 sequence reads CSAQTGEGYGYTF.

This clone was seen at least ten times. The DNA ends 3 residues before the CDR3 does, and the rest of the CDR3 is filled in from the germline J gene. The V call is TRBV5-4, the J call TRBJ2-4; D gene unclear. Germline values: CDR1 SGHNT, CDR2 YYREEE (reference sequence). V dropped 0 bases and J dropped 0 bases, with 10 bases sitting between them. This CDR3 is built from 16 residues. CDR3 sequence reads: CASSLGLKIAKNIQYF. The sequenced CDR3 bases are TGTGCCAGCAGCTTGGGTTTAAAAATAGCCAAAAACATT.

This clone was counted at least ten times. The CDR3 end falls 3 residues outside the read, so it is completed with the germline J gene. This chain joins TRBV7-2 and TRBJ1-4; 9 positions agree with TRBD1. CDR3 size: 15 residues. V trimming: 5 bases; J trimming: 7 bases; junction bases outside the gene matches: 8. CDR1 is SGHTA and CDR2 is FQGNSA in the germline V gene. The CDR3 loop is CASSIGQGRSEKLFF. The DNA read from the CDR3 is TGTGCCAGCAGCATTGGACAGGGGCGGAGTGAAAAA.

This clone was found many times. The part of the CDR3 DNA that was read is TGTGCCAGTGGGGACAGGGGGCTCTATGGC. The encoded protein is CASGDRGLYG. The full CDR3 is CASGDRGLYGYTF. The J gene is TRBJ1-2, the V gene TRBV19; 12 bases are shared with TRBD1. The read ends 3 residues before the CDR3 terminus; that terminus is restored from the germline J gene. The germline V gene has CDR1 LNHDA and CDR2 SQIVND (reference sequence). V was pared by 8 bases and J by 4 bases, with 2 bases of the junction left unmatched. CDR3 length: 13 residues.

This clone was seen repeatedly, ten times or more. Read coverage stops 3 residues before the CDR3 terminus; the germline J gene supplies the remainder. The chain employs TRBV20-1 and TRBJ1-2; possibly TRBD1 for D (5 bases). Germline CDR1 reads DFQATT; CDR2 reads SNEGSKA (reference sequence). V was trimmed by 3 bases and J by 0 bases, leaving 8 bases between them. This CDR3 is built from 13 residues. The DNA read from the CDR3 is TGCAGTGCTAGGCAGACAGCTAACTATGGC. It specifies CSARQTANYG. The full CDR3 sequence reads CSARQTANYGYTF.

In this sample, this clone turned up many times. The CDR3 goes on 3 residues after the read ends, and that part is filled in from the germline J gene. The V and J genes are TRBV20-1 and TRBJ2-5; TRBD1 agrees at 7 bases. Germline V gene lookup returns CDR1 DFQATT and CDR2 SNEGSKA (reference sequence). CDR3 length equals 14 residues. Trimming cost V 0 bases and J 7 bases; bases outside gene matches: 8. CDR3 bases read: TGCAGTGCTAGAGACTCAGGGGGTTTGTGGACC. Translated, it gives CSARDSGGLWT. The CDR3 reads in full as CSARDSGGLWTQYF.

This clone was seen a few times. The sequenced part of the CDR3 DNA is TGCAGTGCTAGGGGTGGGCGGGGAAACTCCTACGAG. Residues: CSARGGRGNSYE. The full CDR3 protein reads CSARGGRGNSYEQYF. The J gene is TRBJ2-7, the V gene TRBV20-1, with TRBD2 as a possible D gene (6 bases). The read halts 3 residues ahead of the CDR3 end, with the missing end drawn from the germline J gene. Trimming stripped 3 bases from V and 0 bases from J, with 15 bases between. The CDR3 length is 15 residues. Per germline, CDR1 DFQATT and CDR2 SNEGSKA (reference sequence).

In this sample, this clone turned up many times. The read ends 3 residues early relative to the CDR3; the germline J gene fills the gap. The V gene is TRBV19, the J gene TRBJ2-5; 8 bases are a match to TRBD1. V lost 3 bases to trimming and J lost 5 bases; unmatched junction nucleotides: 5. The CDR3 runs to 14 residues. Germline CDR1 LNHDA, CDR2 SQIVND (reference sequence). The DNA read from the CDR3 is TGTGCCAGTAGTATCGGACAGGGATTGGAGACC. It yields the protein CASSIGQGLET. The complete CDR3 sequence is CASSIGQGLETQYF.